The 28 T cell receptor beta chains below all came from one sample that was sequenced in a study of regulatory T cells in long-lasting Graves disease. Documented time point: newly diagnosed GD, antithyroid drugs for less than 3 months. PBMC-derived RNA was used for the TCR library. Building of the TCR beta libraries involved iRepertoire HTBI primers and Arm-PCR of CDR3 regions. TCRdb itself ran the multiplex PCR reads through MiXCR, one entry per CDR3 protein. The repertoire holds about 620,000 distinct CDR3 sequences, with around 15% as singletons. These sequences were also reported in another study, on T cells in Graves' hyperthyroidism and ophthalmopathy.

The sequencing here drew on peripheral blood mononuclear cells (PBMCs), taken at new diagnosis, from a patient treated with antithyroid drugs. The source is a woman aged 30 to 39 with Graves disease.

The rearrangement uses TRBV6-1 and TRBJ1-4; maybe TRBD1 (5 bases). Germline V gene lookup returns CDR1 MNHNS and CDR2 SASEGT. The V and J ends lost 5 bases and 8 bases respectively, with 9 bases between them. The CDR3 is 12 amino acids. The CDR3 region is CASSRQQEKLFF. CDR3 nucleotide sequence: TGTGCCAGCAGTCGACAGCAGGAAAAACTGTTTTTT.

J is TRBJ2-7 and V is TRBV7-3; 9 bases are shared with TRBD2. CDR3 length: 14 amino acids. Germline loops: CDR1 SGHTA, CDR2 FQGTGA. The V gene end was trimmed by 7 bases and the J gene end by 0 bases; junction bases not matched to a gene: 4. The CDR3 DNA follows: TGTGCCAGCACCGGACTAGCGCACTCCTACGAGCAGTACTTC. It encodes CASTGLAHSYEQYF.

This clonotype came up many times. The chain uses TRBV6-1 and TRBJ2-2; 8 bases match TRBD1. CDR1 and CDR2 (germline): MNHNS, SASEGT. The CDR3 runs to 14 residues. Trimming removed 10 bases from V and 5 bases from J; junction bases left unmatched: 9. The CDR3 DNA reads as TGTGCCACCGAGGACAGGGATGGTACCGGGGAGCTGTTTTTT. Protein: CATEDRDGTGELFF.

This clonotype was observed a handful of times. This chain joins TRBV5-1 and TRBJ2-1, with 8 bases lining up with TRBD2. Germline V gene data show CDR1 as SGHRS and CDR2 as YFSETQ. Trimming removed 0 bases from V and 6 bases from J; junction bases left unmatched: 2. There are 14 residues in the CDR3. The DNA of the CDR3 is TGCGCCAGCAGCTTGGTCCTAGCGGGCAATGAGCAGTTCTTC. It is translated as CASSLVLAGNEQFF. The full variable domain, completed using reference TRBV5-1 and TRBJ2-1, is KAGVTQTPRYLIKTRGQQVTLSCSPISGHRSVSWYQQTPGQGLQFLFEYFSETQRNKGNFPGRFSGRQFSNSRSEMNVSTLELGDSALYLCASSLVLAGNEQFFGPGTRLTVL.

This clonotype was recorded only once. A much larger clone sits a single nucleotide away, making a read error possible. This rearrangement joins TRBV20-1 to TRBJ2-2; 9 nucleotides agree with TRBD1. The CDR3 sequence is 16 residues long. The germline V gene has CDR1 DFQATT and CDR2 SNEGSKA (reference sequence). V lost 5 bases, J lost 4 bases, and 11 bases stayed unmatched. The chain's CDR3 is CSAGGTGTGSTGELFF. CDR3 coding DNA: TGCAGTGCTGGGGGTACCGGGACAGGGAGCACCGGGGAGCTGTTTTTT.

This clonotype was seen repeatedly, ten times or more. J is TRBJ2-7 and V is TRBV6-1; perhaps TRBD1 as D (5 bases). This CDR3 has 14 residues. Trimming stripped 6 bases from V and 1 base from J, with 13 bases between. Germline V gene data show CDR1 as MNHNS and CDR2 as SASEGT. The CDR3 DNA reads as TGTGCCAGCAGGTATTACAGGTTTTCCTACGAGCAGTACTTC. Translated, it gives CASRYYRFSYEQYF.

This clonotype appeared many times. CDR3 DNA sequence: TGCAGTGCTAGTGAGGGCCTATACTACGAGCAGTACTTC. It encodes CSASEGLYYEQYF. The V gene is TRBV20-1, the J gene TRBJ2-7; weak D call: TRBD2 (5 bases). With 3 bases removed from V and 3 bases from J, the gap between germline ends came to 12 bases. This CDR3 comprises 13 residues. Germline lookup yields CDR1 DFQATT and CDR2 SNEGSKA (reference sequence).

With regard to this clonotype: Just one base apart from a much larger clone, this may be a read error. The chain recombines TRBV10-3 with TRBJ1-1; perhaps TRBD1 as D (6 bases). This CDR3 contains 14 residues. Germline CDR1 and CDR2: ENHRY and SYGVKD. Written as DNA, the CDR3 is TGTGCCATCAGTGAGTTTTCCGGGGGCACTGAAACTTTCTTT. The encoded protein is CAISEFSGGTETFF.

CDR3 sequence (DNA): TGTGCCAGCGCCCAAGCGGGAGGGCCGGGAGAGACCCAGTACTTC. As protein: CASAQAGGPGETQYF. The chain uses TRBV9 and TRBJ2-5, with 10 bases fitting TRBD2. The CDR3 runs to 15 residues. Germline V gives CDR1 SGDLS, CDR2 YYNGEE. V was pared by 7 bases and J by 4 bases, with 10 bases of the junction left unmatched.

This clonotype was recorded at least ten times. The V call is TRBV30, the J call TRBJ1-1; D perhaps matches TRBD1 (6 bases). CDR1 is GTSNPN, CDR2 SVGIG, per germline (reference sequence). V dropped 2 bases and J dropped 11 bases, with 21 bases sitting between them. The CDR3 covers 14 residues. The CDR3 is CAWSFNTGPSSAFF. The CDR3 DNA sequence: TGTGCCTGGAGTTTTAATACAGGGCCGAGCTCCGCTTTCTTT. The full variable domain, completed using reference TRBV30 and TRBJ1-1, is SQTIHQWPATLVQPVGSPLSLECTVEGTSNPNLYWYRQAAGRGLQLLFYSVGIGQISSEVPQNLSASRPQDRQFILSSKKLLLSDSGFYLCAWSFNTGPSSAFFGQGTRLTVV.

The chain joins TRBV6-2 or TRBV6-3 to TRBJ1-6; 9 bases are a match to TRBD1. V lost 6 bases and J lost 8; bases outside the gene matches: 11. Germline CDR1 and CDR2: MNHEY and SVGEGT. The CDR3 is 16 amino acids. The CDR3 here is CASRLLRDRVDSPLHF. DNA for the CDR3: TGTGCCAGCAGGCTACTCCGGGACAGGGTGGATTCACCCCTCCACTTT.

The sample holds many counts of this clonotype. This chain uses TRBV12-3 or TRBV12-4 with TRBJ1-5; perhaps TRBD1 as D (6 bases). This CDR3 region has 14 residues. V was shortened by 5 bases and J by 4 bases, with 12 bases between the two germline ends. CDR3 region: CASSRTALNQPQHF. The CDR3 nucleotides read TGTGCCAGCAGTCGGACAGCCTTAAATCAGCCCCAGCATTTT.

The chain carries TRBV19 and TRBJ1-1; no reliable D call. CDR1 is LNHDA and CDR2 is SQIVND in the germline V gene (reference sequence). CDR3 size: 13 residues. V was cut by 5 bases and J by 3 bases, with 10 bases left in between. The CDR3 loop is CASSPYGDTEAFF. CDR3 bases: TGTGCCAGTAGTCCGTATGGGGACACTGAAGCTTTCTTT.

This clonotype was observed many times. Here the CDR3 DNA reads TGTGCCAGCAGTGAGCGCCTTACGGGGGAAAACATTCAGTACTTC. Translation gives CASSERLTGENIQYF. The rearrangement uses TRBV2 and TRBJ2-4, with TRBD2 as a possible D gene (6 bases). The CDR3 has 15 residues. V dropped 3 bases and J dropped 5 bases, with 14 bases sitting between them. Germline CDR1 reads SNHLY; CDR2 reads FYNNEI.

V usage is TRBV7-8 and J usage is TRBJ2-4; 7 positions agree with TRBD1. The CDR3 covers 17 residues. Germline trimming cut 5 bases from V and 1 base from J; bases unmatched to any gene: 11. Germline V gene lookup returns CDR1 SGHVS and CDR2 FQNEAQ. CDR3 region: CASSRAEGATAKNIQYF. DNA for the CDR3: TGTGCCAGCAGCCGTGCCGAGGGGGCGACGGCCAAAAACATTCAGTACTTC.

This clonotype came up many times. The chain combines TRBV28 with TRBJ2-7; the match to TRBD1 covers 9 bases. Per germline, CDR1 MDHEN and CDR2 SYDVKM. J gave up 4 bases and V 10 bases, and 11 bases lay outside the gene matches. The CDR3 sequence is 14 residues long. The CDR3 bases are TGTGCCACCTATTCCGGGACAGGGTCTTACGAGCAGTACTTC. Protein sequence: CATYSGTGSYEQYF.

This clonotype was found a few times. The genes are TRBV5-4 and TRBJ2-7, with D possibly being TRBD2 (7 bases). V was trimmed by 2 bases and J by 0 bases, leaving 18 bases between them. The CDR3 totals 17 residues. The germline V gene has CDR1 SGHNT and CDR2 YYREEE (reference sequence). The CDR3 region has the DNA TGTGCCAGCAGCTTCGATCGAGGGGGGGCTAACTCCTACGAGCAGTACTTC. Its translation: CASSFDRGGANSYEQYF.

This clonotype was observed a few times. J is TRBJ2-1 and V is TRBV3-1; 9 nucleotides agree with TRBD1. The junction had 12 bases not matched to a gene; V was cut back by 4 bases and J by 8 bases. CDR3 length equals 16 residues. Germline CDR1 LGHDT, CDR2 YNNKEL (reference sequence). CDR3 region: CASSPPTGGPIDEQFF. CDR3 in DNA: TGTGCCAGCAGCCCGCCGACAGGGGGGCCTATCGATGAGCAGTTCTTC.

The chain recombines TRBV7-2 with TRBJ2-1; possibly TRBD2 for D (5 bases). The ends were cut back, 0 bases at V and 9 bases at J, with 15 bases in the middle. There are 15 residues in the CDR3. Germline V CDR1 and CDR2: SGHTA, FQGNSA. CDR3 DNA sequence: TGTGCCAGCAGCTTAGCCGGCCCCGGAGAGGGTGAGCAGTTCTTC. Residues: CASSLAGPGEGEQFF. The full variable domain, rest sourced from reference TRBV7-2 and TRBJ2-1, is GAGVSQSPSNKVTEKGKDVELRCDPISGHTALYWYRQSLGQGLEFLIYFQGNSAPDKSGLPSDRFSAERTGGSVSTLTIQRTQQEDSAVYLCASSLAGPGEGEQFFGPGTRLTVL.

The V gene is TRBV2, the J gene TRBJ1-4; D ambiguous. CDR3 length: 12 residues. Trimming cost V 1 base and J 7 bases, with 4 bases left between them. Germline V CDR1 and CDR2: SNHLY, FYNNEI. The CDR3 bases are TGTGCCAGCAGTGAAGGGCTTGAAAAACTGTTTTTT. It yields the protein CASSEGLEKLFF.

This clonotype showed up just a few times. V usage is TRBV27 and J usage is TRBJ2-1; D remains unclear. The CDR3 runs 13 residues. The ends were cut back, 6 bases at V and 7 bases at J, with 13 bases in the middle. CDR1 and CDR2 (germline): MNHEY, SMNVEV (reference sequence). For the CDR3, the DNA is TGTGCCAGCAGCCCGCAAAGCATTAATGAGCAGTTCTTC. Its protein is CASSPQSINEQFF.

This clonotype was recorded at least ten times. The chain recombines TRBV7-2 with TRBJ2-1; 11 positions agree with TRBD2. Germline assignment: CDR1 SGHTA and CDR2 FQGNSA. This CDR3 comprises 16 residues. The V and J ends lost 5 bases and 7 bases, in that order; junction bases with no gene match: 10. The CDR3 sequence is CASSPTSGIYYNEQFF. CDR3 sequence (DNA): TGTGCCAGCAGCCCGACTAGCGGGATCTATTATAATGAGCAGTTCTTC. The full variable domain, with the rest looked up from reference TRBV7-2 and TRBJ2-1, is GAGVSQSPSNKVTEKGKDVELRCDPISGHTALYWYRQSLGQGLEFLIYFQGNSAPDKSGLPSDRFSAERTGGSVSTLTIQRTQQEDSAVYLCASSPTSGIYYNEQFFGPGTRLTVL.

V is TRBV18 and J is TRBJ2-3; 7 bases are shared with TRBD1. This CDR3 comprises 15 residues. V lost 2 bases and J lost 2; bases outside the gene matches: 4. Looked up from germline, CDR1 is KGHSH and CDR2 is LQKENI. In DNA, the CDR3 is TGTGCCAGCTCACCAAACAGGGGTCTCACAGATACGCAGTATTTT. It translates to CASSPNRGLTDTQYF.

This clonotype appeared many times. The chain joins TRBV15 to TRBJ2-1; possibly TRBD1 for D (6 bases). Germline V gene data show CDR1 as LNHNV and CDR2 as YYDKDF (reference sequence). V gave up 0 bases and J gave up 8 bases, with 11 bases separating them. CDR3 size: 14 residues. CDR3 nucleotide sequence: TGTGCCACCAGCAGAGAAGGGGACAAGGATGAGCAGTTCTTC. It encodes CATSREGDKDEQFF.

This clonotype has more than one count but fewer than ten. The chain joins TRBV6-4 to TRBJ1-5, with a possible D match to TRBD1 (5 bases). The V end was cut by 3 bases, the J end by 2 bases, with 23 bases between. CDR3 size: 19 residues. The germline gives CDR1 MRHNA, CDR2 SNTAGT. CDR3 DNA sequence: TGTGCCAGCAGTGAGCACAGGCTATTTCCCGATATACGCAATCAGCCCCAGCATTTT. Translating it yields CASSEHRLFPDIRNQPQHF.

The chain uses TRBV24-1 and TRBJ2-2; 10 nucleotides line up with TRBD2. The CDR3 spans 17 residues. V lost 0 bases, J lost 2 bases, and 2 bases stayed unmatched. Per the germline V gene, CDR1 is KGHDR and CDR2 is SFDVKD. In nucleotides, the CDR3 is TGTGCCACCAGTGATTTGGGACTAGCGGATAACACCGGGGAGCTGTTTTTT. This translates into CATSDLGLADNTGELFF.

This clonotype has a count of ten or more. The chain links TRBV29-1 to TRBJ2-3, with 12 bases identical to TRBD2. J lost 5 bases, V lost 0 bases, and 9 bases had no gene match. Germline CDR1 is SQVTM and CDR2 is ANQGSEA. The CDR3 consists of 17 residues. CDR3: CSVEDQRLAGAVDTQYF. The CDR3 DNA reads TGCAGCGTTGAAGATCAGAGACTAGCGGGAGCGGTAGATACGCAGTATTTT.

With respect to this clonotype: Given a much more abundant clone one base away, this may be a read error. This chain connects TRBV2 to TRBJ2-3, with unresolved D. Between the trimmed V and J ends, which lost 1 base and 2 bases, there was a span of 4 bases. There are 13 residues in the CDR3. CDR1 SNHLY and CDR2 FYNNEI come from the germline V gene. The CDR3 protein is CASSEEPTDTQYF. The CDR3 region has the DNA TGTGCCAGCAGTGAAGAGCCCACAGATACGCAGTATTTT.